This entry lists 4 T cell receptor beta chains sequenced from one sample in a study of T cells in Graves' hyperthyroidism and ophthalmopathy. The investigators amplified TCR beta CDR3 regions from RNA transcripts. RT-PCR in the first round (using the HTBI primer set) targeted the TCR CDR3. TCRdb reprocessed the multiplex PCR reads via MiXCR and lists one record per CDR3 protein. The profile covers under 300,000 distinct CDR3 sequences, with less than 30% appearing a single time and approximately 30% taken by the ten largest. Sequencing was carried out using blood. The receptors derive from a man aged 40-55 years with Graves' hyperthyroidism that later progressed to Graves' ophthalmopathy.

This clonotype was seen at least ten times. The chain recombines TRBV5-1 with TRBJ2-4, with 7 bases identical to TRBD1. Germline V gene lookup returns CDR1 SGHRS and CDR2 YFSETQ. CDR3 length: 16 amino acids. The ends lost 4 bases at V and 0 bases at J; junction bases unmatched: 7. The CDR3 sequence: CASSEDRTVAKNIQYF. CDR3 nucleotides: TGCGCCAGCAGCGAGGACAGGACAGTAGCCAAAAACATTCAGTACTTC.

This clonotype was seen at least ten times. V usage is TRBV6-5 and J usage is TRBJ2-6; weak D call: TRBD2 (6 bases). Between the trimmed V and J ends, which lost 5 bases and 1 base, there was a span of 12 bases. The CDR3 runs 16 residues. Germline V gene lookup returns CDR1 MNHEY and CDR2 SVGAGI. DNA for the CDR3: TGTGCCAGCAGTCACCAGGGACTTTCTGGGGCCAACGTCCTGACTTTC. It specifies CASSHQGLSGANVLTF.

This clonotype came up a few times. The chain joins TRBV11-2 to TRBJ2-5; no clear D gene. Germline CDR1 SGHAT, CDR2 FQNNGV. Between the trimmed V and J ends, which lost 5 bases and 4 bases, there was a span of 11 bases. The CDR3 is made up of 13 amino acids. CDR3 sequence: CASSLISRETQYF. The CDR3 DNA is TGTGCCAGCAGCCTCATCTCCAGAGAGACCCAGTACTTC.

This clonotype was observed at least ten times. For the CDR3, the DNA is TGCGCCAGCAGCCAAGGGGGCGGAGAAGAGACCCAGTACTTC. Encoded protein: CASSQGGGEETQYF. The rearrangement links TRBV4-1 to TRBJ2-5, with D possibly TRBD1 on 5 matching bases. V lost 1 base and J 3 bases, leaving 9 bases between the germline ends. Germline assignment: CDR1 MGHRA and CDR2 YSYEKL. CDR3 length equals 14 residues.